This T cell receptor beta chain was documented in a study of lymphopenia after photon versus proton radiotherapy. TCRdb keeps only in-frame clones here, not all; method: immunoSEQ multiplex PCR. The data hold some 14,000 clones, with under 90% observed a single time. The CDR3 length is 15 residues. V was pared by 7 bases and J by 4 bases, with 10 bases of the junction left unmatched. Germline V CDR1 and CDR2: SGHAT, FQNNGV. Specimen: peripheral blood, collected from a patient treated with photon-based radiotherapy. This TCR was sampled from a man aged 45 to 65 with gastric cancer. The J gene is TRBJ2-3, the V gene TRBV11-2, with TRBD1 matching 8 bases. For the CDR3, the DNA is TGTGCCAGCACCCCCTTTCACAGGGGGTCAGATACGCAGTATTTT. Translating it yields CASTPFHRGSDTQYF.